This T cell receptor beta chain was sequenced during a study of blood T cell repertoires in COVID-19. CDR3 length equals 14 residues. Germline V gene sequence: CDR1 MNHNS, CDR2 SASEGT. V lost 2 bases and J lost 4, with 11 bases in between. Libraries were prepared by immunoSEQ multiplex PCR; TCRdb keeps only in-frame clonotypes and omits some of them. The table lists about 190,000 clones, less than 80% of them singletons. Sequences were obtained from peripheral blood. The chain links TRBV6-1 to TRBJ1-1, with D tentatively TRBD1 (5 bases). This clonotype originated in a man aged 45 to 65 who had recovered from COVID-19. The CDR3: CASSELQVGTEAFF. The CDR3 coding sequence is TGTGCCAGCAGTGAACTACAGGTAGGCACTGAAGCTTTCTTT.